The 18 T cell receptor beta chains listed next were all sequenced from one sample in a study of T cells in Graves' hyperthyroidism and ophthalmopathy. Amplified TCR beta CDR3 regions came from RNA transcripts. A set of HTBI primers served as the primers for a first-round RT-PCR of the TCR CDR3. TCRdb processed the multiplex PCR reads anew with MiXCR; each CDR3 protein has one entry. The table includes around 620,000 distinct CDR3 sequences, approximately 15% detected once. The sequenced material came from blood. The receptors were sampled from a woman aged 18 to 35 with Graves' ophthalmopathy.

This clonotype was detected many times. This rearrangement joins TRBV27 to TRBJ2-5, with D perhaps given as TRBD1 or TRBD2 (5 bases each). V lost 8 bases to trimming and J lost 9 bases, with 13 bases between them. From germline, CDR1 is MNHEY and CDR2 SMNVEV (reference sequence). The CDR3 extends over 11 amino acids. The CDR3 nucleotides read TGTGCCAGCGAGGGGAGTAACGCCCAGTACTTC. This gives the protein CASEGSNAQYF.

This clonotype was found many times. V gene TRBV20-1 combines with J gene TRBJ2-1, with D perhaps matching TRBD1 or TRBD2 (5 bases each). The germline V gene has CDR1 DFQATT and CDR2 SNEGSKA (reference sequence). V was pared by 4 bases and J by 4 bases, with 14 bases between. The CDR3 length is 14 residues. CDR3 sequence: CSATGRGAYNEQFF. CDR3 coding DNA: TGCAGTGCTACCGGTAGAGGGGCTTACAATGAGCAGTTCTTC.

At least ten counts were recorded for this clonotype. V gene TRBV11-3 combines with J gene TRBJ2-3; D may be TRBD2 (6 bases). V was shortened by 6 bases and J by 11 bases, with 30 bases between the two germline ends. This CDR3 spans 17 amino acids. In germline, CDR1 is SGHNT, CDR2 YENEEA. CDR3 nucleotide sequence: TGTGCCAGCAGGCCTCCAACCGGGACTCTAGAACCGGCGGGGCAGTATTTT. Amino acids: CASRPPTGTLEPAGQYF.

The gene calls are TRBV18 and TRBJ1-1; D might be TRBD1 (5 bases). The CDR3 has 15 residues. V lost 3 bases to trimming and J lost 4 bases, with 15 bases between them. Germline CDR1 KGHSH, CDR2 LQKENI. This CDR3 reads CASSPTGLGGTEAFF. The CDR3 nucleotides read TGTGCCAGCTCACCGACGGGGCTGGGCGGCACTGAAGCTTTCTTT.

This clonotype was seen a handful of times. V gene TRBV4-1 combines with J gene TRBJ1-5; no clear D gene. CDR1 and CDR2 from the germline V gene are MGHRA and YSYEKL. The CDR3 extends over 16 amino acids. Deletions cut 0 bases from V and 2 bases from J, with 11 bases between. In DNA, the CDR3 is TGCGCCAGCAGCCAAGAGGGAGAGAAGCGCAATCAGCCCCAGCATTTT. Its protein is CASSQEGEKRNQPQHF.

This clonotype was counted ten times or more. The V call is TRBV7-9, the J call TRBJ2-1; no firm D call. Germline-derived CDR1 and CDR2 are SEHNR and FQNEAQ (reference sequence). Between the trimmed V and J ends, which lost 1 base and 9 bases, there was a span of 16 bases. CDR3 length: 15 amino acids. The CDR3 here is CASSLERTGWGEQFF. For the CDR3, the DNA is TGTGCCAGCAGCTTAGAACGTACGGGTTGGGGTGAGCAGTTCTTC.

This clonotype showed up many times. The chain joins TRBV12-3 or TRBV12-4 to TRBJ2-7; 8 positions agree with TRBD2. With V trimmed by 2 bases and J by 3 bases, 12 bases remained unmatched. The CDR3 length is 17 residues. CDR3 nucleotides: TGTGCCAGCAGTTTATCCCCTAGAGCGGGAGTACTCTACGAGCAGTACTTC. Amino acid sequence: CASSLSPRAGVLYEQYF.

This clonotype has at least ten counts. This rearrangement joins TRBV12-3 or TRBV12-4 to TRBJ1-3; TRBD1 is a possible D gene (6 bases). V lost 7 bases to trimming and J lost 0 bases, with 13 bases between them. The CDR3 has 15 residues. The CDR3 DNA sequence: TGTGCCAGCAATCAGGGGCCCTACTCTGGAAACACCATATATTTT. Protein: CASNQGPYSGNTIYF.

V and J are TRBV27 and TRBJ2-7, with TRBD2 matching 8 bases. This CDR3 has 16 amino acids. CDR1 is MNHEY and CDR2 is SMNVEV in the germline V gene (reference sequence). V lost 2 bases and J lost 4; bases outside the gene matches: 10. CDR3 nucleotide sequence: TGTGCCAGCAGTTTAATGAGAGCGGGAGCAGTTTACGAGCAGTACTTC. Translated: CASSLMRAGAVYEQYF.

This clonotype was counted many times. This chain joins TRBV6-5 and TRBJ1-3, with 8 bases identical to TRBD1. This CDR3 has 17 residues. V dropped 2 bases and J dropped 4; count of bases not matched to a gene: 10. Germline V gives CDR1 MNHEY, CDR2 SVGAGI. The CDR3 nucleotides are TGTGCCAGCAGTTACGGCAGGGGGCCTTCGACGGGAAACACCATATATTTT. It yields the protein CASSYGRGPSTGNTIYF.

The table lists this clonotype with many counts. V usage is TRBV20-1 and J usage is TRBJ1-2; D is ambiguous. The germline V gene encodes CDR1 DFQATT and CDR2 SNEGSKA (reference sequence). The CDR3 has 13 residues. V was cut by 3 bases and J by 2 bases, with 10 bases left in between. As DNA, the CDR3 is TGCAGTGCTAGCGAGGGCCTCAACTATGGCTACACCTTC. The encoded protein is CSASEGLNYGYTF.

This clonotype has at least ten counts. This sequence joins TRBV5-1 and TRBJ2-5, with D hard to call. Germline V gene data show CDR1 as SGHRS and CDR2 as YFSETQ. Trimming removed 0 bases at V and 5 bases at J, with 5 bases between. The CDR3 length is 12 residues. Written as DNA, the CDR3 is TGCGCCAGCAGCTTGGCCGAGGAGACCCAGTACTTC. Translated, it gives CASSLAEETQYF.

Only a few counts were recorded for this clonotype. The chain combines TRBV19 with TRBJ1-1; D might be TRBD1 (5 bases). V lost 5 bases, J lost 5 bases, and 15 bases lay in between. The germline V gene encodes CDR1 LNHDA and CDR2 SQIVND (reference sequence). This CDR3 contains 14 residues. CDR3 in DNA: TGTGCCAGTAGTGGTCGACAGTGGACTACTGAAGCTTTCTTT. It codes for CASSGRQWTTEAFF.

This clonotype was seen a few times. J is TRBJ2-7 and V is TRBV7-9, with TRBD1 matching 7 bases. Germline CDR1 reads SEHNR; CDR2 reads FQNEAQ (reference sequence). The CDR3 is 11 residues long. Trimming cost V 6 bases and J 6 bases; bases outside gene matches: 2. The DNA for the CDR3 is TGTGCCAGCAGGACAGGGAGCGAGCAGTACTTC. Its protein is CASRTGSEQYF.

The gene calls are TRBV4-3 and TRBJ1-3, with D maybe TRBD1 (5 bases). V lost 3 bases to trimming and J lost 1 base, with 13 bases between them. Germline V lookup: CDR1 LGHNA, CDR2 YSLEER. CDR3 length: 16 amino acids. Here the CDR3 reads CASSQDKVRSGNTIYF. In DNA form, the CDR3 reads TGCGCCAGCAGCCAGGACAAAGTAAGATCTGGAAACACCATATATTTT.

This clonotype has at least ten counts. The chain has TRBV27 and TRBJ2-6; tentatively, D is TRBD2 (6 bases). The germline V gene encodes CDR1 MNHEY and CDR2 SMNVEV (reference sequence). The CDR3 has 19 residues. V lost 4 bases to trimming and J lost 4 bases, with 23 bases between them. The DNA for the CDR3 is TGTGCCAGCAGTTCGTCCCTGGAGGGCCCCTTAGGAGGGGCCAACGTCCTGACTTTC. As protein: CASSSSLEGPLGGANVLTF.

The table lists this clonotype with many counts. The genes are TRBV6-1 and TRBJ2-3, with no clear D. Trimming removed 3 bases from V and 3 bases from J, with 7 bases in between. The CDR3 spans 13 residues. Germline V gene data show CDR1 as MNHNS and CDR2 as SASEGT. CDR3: CASSDSLTDTQYF. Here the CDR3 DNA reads TGTGCCAGCAGTGATTCTCTTACAGATACGCAGTATTTT.

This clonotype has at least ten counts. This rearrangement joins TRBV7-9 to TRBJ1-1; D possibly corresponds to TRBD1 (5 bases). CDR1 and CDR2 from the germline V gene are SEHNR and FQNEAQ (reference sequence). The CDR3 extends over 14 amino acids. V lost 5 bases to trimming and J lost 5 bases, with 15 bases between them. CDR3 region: CASSQGPRRTEAFF. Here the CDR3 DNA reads TGTGCCAGCAGCCAGGGCCCCCGGAGGACTGAAGCTTTCTTT. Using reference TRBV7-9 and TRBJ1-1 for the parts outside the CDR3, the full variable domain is DTGVSQNPRHKITKRGQNVTFRCDPISEHNRLYWYRQTLGQGPEFLTYFQNEAQLEKSRLLSDRFSAERPKGSFSTLEIQRTEQGDSAMYLCASSQGPRRTEAFFGQGTRLTVV.